Listed below are T cell receptor beta chains from one sample, sequenced in a study of CXCR3-negative and CXCR3-positive naive CD8 T cells. TCRdb reprocessed the 5' RACE reads, with one entry per CDR3 protein and no DNA. The sample has around 88,000 distinct CDR3 sequences. Sequencing was carried out using naive CXCR3+ CD8+ T cells from blood. The receptors shown here come from a human donor in good health. Some clones in this sample may be carry-over from other donors' samples. The CDR3 runs from the conserved cysteine through the conserved F or W.

TRBJ2-1 TRBV4-3 CASSQGRDGVGNEQFF
TRBJ2-1 TRBV18 CASSPPRVASSYNEQFF
TRBJ2-7 TRBV2 CASSEGPEPYEQYF
TRBJ2-3 TRBV4-1 CASSDFLVDTQYF
TRBJ2-1 TRBV15 CATSRVSSYNEQFF
TRBJ2-1 TRBV7-6 CASSLESWGEEFF
TRBJ2-7 TRBV28 CASSGFLPPYEQYF
TRBJ2-7 TRBV27 CASGSRDGTYEQYF
TRBJ2-3 TRBV20-1 CSARTPQVLRLAASTDTQYF
TRBJ1-4 TRBV25-1 CASSEYFMGQDNEKLFF
TRBJ2-3 TRBV29-1 CSVAFNEDTQYF
TRBJ2-3 TRBV20-1 CSARDLRLDTDTQYF
TRBJ1-1 TRBV5-1 CASSLGLEAFF
TRBJ2-2 TRBV6-5 CASSSSGTGSGELFF
TRBJ2-1 TRBV2 CASKSSYNEQFF
TRBJ2-3 TRBV20-1 CSATGLAGGLSTDTQYF
TRBJ2-1 TRBV14 CASSQGLREPPYNEQFF
TRBJ2-3 TRBV30 CAWRDPPGGAEDTQYF
TRBJ1-2 TRBV5-1 CASSPYGGSGAPGGYTF
TRBJ1-1 TRBV7-8 CASSLGGGAEAFF
TRBJ2-3 TRBV6-5 CASSYEGEGTDTQYF
TRBJ1-6 TRBV6-5 CASKDDSSYNSPLHF
TRBJ2-1 TRBV2 CASSFTSGSPDEQFF
TRBJ2-1 TRBV5-1 CASSLAGGPHNEQFF
TRBJ2-5 TRBV13 CASSHDRSIDETQYF
TRBJ2-1 TRBV11-2 CASSFPFSRLAGDNEQFF
TRBJ2-1 TRBV25-1 CASSEWGDEQFF
TRBJ2-7 TRBV28 CASSWGSETSGSYEQYF
TRBJ2-1 TRBV14 CARRTATSYNEQFF
TRBJ2-4 TRBV5-1 CASNFEGLESIRWAKNIQYF
TRBJ2-7 TRBV4-1 CASSPEVGPNYEQYF
TRBJ2-7 TRBV12-3/TRBV12-4 CAIEGGDYEQYF
TRBJ2-2 TRBV12-3/TRBV12-4 CASTQGDLAYGELFF
TRBJ2-7 TRBV20-1 CSARETRRSSYEQYF
TRBJ2-7 TRBV28 CASTTYPSYEQYF
TRBJ2-5 TRBV7-9 CASSSWTSGGEETQYF
TRBJ1-5 TRBV3-1 CASSQGLGGMGPQHF
TRBJ2-3 TRBV28 CASSASLGGPTHTQYF
TRBJ1-2 TRBV15 CATSREETGNYGYTF
TRBJ2-7 TRBV7-3 CASSSRESSYEQYF
TRBJ2-7 TRBV7-2 CASSLDSSGRLYEQYF
TRBJ2-2 TRBV29-1 CSAAGHPNTGELFF
TRBJ1-2 TRBV7-9 CASSLGTGGFYGYTF
TRBJ2-7 TRBV18 CASSPGGHEQYF
TRBJ2-7 TRBV3-1 CASSHAGLLYEQYF
TRBJ2-3 TRBV4-1 CASSQGVTTGDTQYF
TRBJ1-5 TRBV28 CASSPGTGVDQPQHF
TRBJ2-1 TRBV6-5 CASSYSAPGLPVLVEQFF
TRBJ2-5 TRBV6-1 CASSPTGEWETQYF
TRBJ2-5 TRBV5-1 CASSLGWGEETQYF